This T cell receptor (beta chain) came from a study of a mutant IDH1 vaccine in newly diagnosed glioma. The overall study: During weeks 1, 3, 5, 7, 11, 15, 19 and 23, patients received eight vaccinations. Treated patients had a mean age of 40.4 years and a sex split that was around 62% male and roughly 40% female.

CDR3 length equals 14 residues. The ends were cut back, 1 base at V and 5 bases at J, with 11 bases in the middle. The germline V gene has CDR1 SGHTA and CDR2 FQGNSA. The time point was: week 5, during vaccination. Each dose of the vaccine consisted of 300 ug of mutant IDH1 20-mer peptide, with topical imiquimod. Generated by immunoSEQ multiplex PCR, the TCRdb table keeps only in-frame clones and is missing some. This sample yields 60,000 or so clones, of which 85% to 90% are seen a single time; roughly 5% belongs to the top ten. A remark on this clone: Antigen: not known.

Points from the study as a whole: Shifts in the top peripheral T cell clonotypes seemed unrelated to pseudoprogression.

The clonotype originates from a woman in her forties with glioma. V usage is TRBV7-2 and J usage is TRBJ1-2; tentative D call: TRBD1 (5 bases). The starting material was PBMCs, obtained from a glioma patient whose treatment included an IDH1 peptide vaccine. The CDR3 spells CASSLGGLSYGYTF. The DNA of the CDR3 is TGTGCCAGCAGCTTAGGGGGACTCTCGTATGGCTACACCTTC.